Below, 3 T cell receptor beta chains from the same sample are listed, as sequenced in a study of blood T cells in healthy people across ages. The authors ran a second PCR of about 7 to 11 cycles using a sample-barcoded 5' primer and a J-beta primer mix. Each CDR3 protein is one row after TCRdb ran MiXCR on the 5' RACE reads. The sample yields 1.4 million or so distinct CDR3 sequences, approximately 39% seen once. The specimen sequenced was blood. The receptors stem from a woman younger than 30 in good health.

Note on this clonotype: A junction boundary mismatches the germline segment, possibly from a read error. The chain employs TRBV9 and TRBJ2-1; 9 nucleotides agree with TRBD2. CDR1 and CDR2 from the germline V gene are SGDLS and YYNGEE. The CDR3 covers 15 residues. CDR3 coding DNA: TGTGCCGGCAGCGTAGCTGGCGGGGGGGCCATTGGGCAGTTCTTC. This codes for CAGSVAGGGAIGQFF.

This clonotype was found a few times. The chain uses TRBV10-3 and TRBJ2-7; the match to TRBD1 covers 7 bases. J lost 5 bases, V lost 5 bases, and 3 bases had no gene match. Germline values: CDR1 ENHRY, CDR2 SYGVKD. The CDR3 has 12 amino acids. The CDR3 region has the DNA TGTGCCATCAGTACCGGGACAGACGAGCAGTACTTC. The encoded protein is CAISTGTDEQYF.

This clonotype has only a few counts. One end of the junction fails to match germline, which may point to a read error. The V gene is TRBV19, the J gene TRBJ1-5; possible D gene TRBD1, 6 bases. Germline CDR1 is LNHDA and CDR2 is SQIVND (reference sequence). The CDR3 contains 13 residues. CDR3 in DNA: TGTGCCAGCAGTATTACAGGGAATCAGCCCCAGCATTTT. Its protein product is CASSITGNQPQHF. Using reference TRBV19 and TRBJ1-5 for the parts outside the CDR3, the full variable domain is DGGITQSPKYLFRKEGQNVTLSCEQNLNHDAMYWYRQDPGQGLRLIYYSQIVNDFQKGDIAEGYSVSREKKESFPLTVTSAQKNPTAFYLCASSITGNQPQHFGDGTRLSIL.